This TCR beta chain was retrieved from a study of T cells after yellow fever vaccination. With 4 bases removed from V and 0 bases from J, the gap between germline ends came to 4 bases. Germline V gene data show CDR1 as MGHDK and CDR2 as SYGVNS. CDR3 length equals 14 residues. Study conclusions and caveats: Most primary-vaccination clones recurred post-booster (around 97% CD4, 88% CD8).

From the 5' RACE reads, TCRdb called clonotypes with MiXCR, one entry per CDR3 protein. The sample yields around 50,000 distinct CDR3 sequences, around 6.4% seen once. This clonotype turned up a few times. This clonotype was sampled from a man aged 30-40 years who received the YFV17D yellow fever vaccine. The chain couples TRBV25-1 to TRBJ2-6, with D uncertain. The material was PBMCs, either bulk or a sorted T-cell subset (CD4+, CD8+, memory, or dextramer-sorted; not recorded which), obtained 45 days after the yellow fever booster vaccination. As DNA, the CDR3 is TGTGCCAGCAGTGTGGGCTCTGGGGCCAACGTCCTGACTTTC. It is translated as CASSVGSGANVLTF.